The clone carrying this TCR beta chain was seen more than once but under ten times. The antigen is unknown. The V segment lost 1 base and the J segment 6 bases; nucleotides outside the gene matches: 5. The CDR3 loop spans 14 amino acids. Germline-derived CDR1 and CDR2 are SGHTA and FQGNSA. The data originate from a study of response to subunit inactivated influenza vaccine. The study, taken as a whole, reports: The authors suggested that few new T cells are recruited per seasonal influenza vaccination.

TCRdb re-analysed the RT-PCR reads in MiXCR, keeping a single row per CDR3 protein. The sample lists 610,000 or so distinct CDR3 sequences, 14% occurring once. The sequence was obtained from a middle-aged man who received an inactivated influenza vaccine. Sequenced here: PBMCs from blood, sampled about 12 days after vaccination. This chain connects TRBV7-2 to TRBJ1-2, with 7 bases fitting TRBD1. CDR3 coding DNA: TGTGCCAGCAGCTTAGTACAGGGGAAAGATGGCTACACCTTC. The encoded protein is CASSLVQGKDGYTF. The full variable domain, its missing parts supplied by reference TRBV7-2 and TRBJ1-2, is GAGVSQSPSNKVTEKGKDVELRCDPISGHTALYWYRQSLGQGLEFLIYFQGNSAPDKSGLPSDRFSAERTGGSVSTLTIQRTQQEDSAVYLCASSLVQGKDGYTFGSGTRLTVV.